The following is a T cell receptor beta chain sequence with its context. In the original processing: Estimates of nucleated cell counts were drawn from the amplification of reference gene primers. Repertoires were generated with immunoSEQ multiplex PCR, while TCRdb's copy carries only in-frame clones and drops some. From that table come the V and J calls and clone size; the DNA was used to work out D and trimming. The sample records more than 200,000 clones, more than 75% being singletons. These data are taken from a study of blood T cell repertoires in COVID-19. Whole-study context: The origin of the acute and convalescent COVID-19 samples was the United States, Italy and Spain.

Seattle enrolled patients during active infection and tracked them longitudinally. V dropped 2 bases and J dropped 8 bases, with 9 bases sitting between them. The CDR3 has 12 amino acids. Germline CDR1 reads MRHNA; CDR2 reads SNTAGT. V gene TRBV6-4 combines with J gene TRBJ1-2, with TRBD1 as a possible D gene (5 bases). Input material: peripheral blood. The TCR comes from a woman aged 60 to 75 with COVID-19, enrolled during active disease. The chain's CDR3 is CASSDPGSGYTF. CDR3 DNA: TGTGCCAGCAGTGACCCAGGGTCCGGCTACACCTTC.